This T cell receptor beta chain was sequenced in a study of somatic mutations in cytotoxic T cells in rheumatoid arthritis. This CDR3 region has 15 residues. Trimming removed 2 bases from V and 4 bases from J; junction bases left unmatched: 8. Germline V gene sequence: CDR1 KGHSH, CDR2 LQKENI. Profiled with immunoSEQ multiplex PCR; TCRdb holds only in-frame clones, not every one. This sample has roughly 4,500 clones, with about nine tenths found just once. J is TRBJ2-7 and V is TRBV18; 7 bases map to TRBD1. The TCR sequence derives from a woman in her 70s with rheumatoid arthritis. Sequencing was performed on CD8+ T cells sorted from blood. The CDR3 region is CASSPDPTGVYEQYF. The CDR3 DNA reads TGTGCCAGCTCACCAGACCCTACAGGGGTGTACGAGCAGTACTTC.